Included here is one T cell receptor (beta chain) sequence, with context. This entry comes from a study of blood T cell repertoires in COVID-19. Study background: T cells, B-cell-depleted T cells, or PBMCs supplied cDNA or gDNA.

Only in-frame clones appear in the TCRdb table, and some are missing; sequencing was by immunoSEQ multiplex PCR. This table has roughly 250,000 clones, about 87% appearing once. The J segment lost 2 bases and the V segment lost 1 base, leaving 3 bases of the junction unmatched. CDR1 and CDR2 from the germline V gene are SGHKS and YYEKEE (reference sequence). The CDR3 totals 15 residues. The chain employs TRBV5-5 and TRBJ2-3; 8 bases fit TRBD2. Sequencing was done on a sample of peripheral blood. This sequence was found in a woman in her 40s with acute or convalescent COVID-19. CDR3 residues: CASSLSLAATDTQYF. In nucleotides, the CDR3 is TGTGCCAGCAGCTTGTCACTAGCGGCCACAGATACGCAGTATTTT.